The present entry profiles one T cell receptor (beta chain) with its context. The CDR3 spans 16 residues. V lost 3 bases to trimming and J lost 4 bases; unmatched junction nucleotides: 5. Germline V lookup: CDR1 SGHTA, CDR2 FQGNSA. This sample is drawn from a study of blood T cell repertoires in COVID-19. Study information: T cells, B-cell-depleted T cells, or PBMCs supplied cDNA or gDNA.

TCRdb's copy holds only in-frame clones and misses some; the assay was immunoSEQ multiplex PCR. Of 250,000 or so clones in the sample, 80% to 90% are singletons; the top ten hold approximately 6.6%. Each participant's cohort was designated according to participant-reported clinical history. This receptor was identified in a woman aged 50 to 60 who had been exposed to COVID-19. The chain links TRBV7-2 to TRBJ2-1; TRBD2 aligns across 11 bases. Sample: PBMCs or T cells enriched from blood (not recorded which). CDR3: CASSFLLAGAYNEQFF. CDR3 bases: TGTGCCAGCAGCTTCCTACTAGCGGGGGCGTACAATGAGCAGTTCTTC.